A single T cell receptor (beta chain) is shown here with its context. The target antigen is unknown. These data belong to a study of cytomegalovirus exposure and HLA in healthy donors. Across the study: T cells numbering about 200 million yielded some 120 million unique TCR beta sequences in an earlier analysis.

PCR employed 60 Vbeta and 13 Jbeta primers. Using immunoSEQ multiplex PCR, the repertoire was profiled, and TCRdb retains in-frame clones only, with some absent. The sample holds approximately 170,000 clones; around 80% are singletons and the top ten take 0.6% to 0.9%. Whole-study findings and limits: Among TCR beta chains, those listed as cytomegalovirus-associated numbered roughly 150.

V gave up 3 bases and J gave up 0 bases; unmatched junction bases: 10. The length of the CDR3 is 20 residues. Germline CDR1 is LGHNA and CDR2 is YNFKEQ. Sequencing was done on a sample of PBMCs. This sequence was found in a female donor in good health and CMV-seronegative. V gene TRBV4-2 combines with J gene TRBJ2-3; 15 bases align to TRBD2. The CDR3 protein is CASSHLGLAGGSASTDTQYF. In DNA, the CDR3 is TGTGCCAGCAGCCACCTTGGACTAGCGGGGGGGAGTGCTAGCACAGATACGCAGTATTTT.